Listed here is a single T cell receptor (beta chain). Its antigen is currently not known. No base qualities exist here, and no much larger clone lies one base off it. Here V drops 2 bases and J drops 5 bases, and the junction holds 4 bases not matched to any gene. Its CDR3 holds 14 amino acids, cysteine through phenylalanine. Just CDR3 DNA is preserved here, 42 bases in frame from base 1. Based on the germline V gene, the CDR1 and CDR2 sequences are SNHLY and FYNNEI. The data are from a study of CD8 T cells in ankylosing spondylitis (dated by TCRdb to about 2017). In the study overall: To find TCR variants linked to disease, the study profiled T cell receptor beta repertoires in ankylosing spondylitis patients and healthy donors. The full study cohort was made up of roughly 25 ankylosing spondylitis patients and some 100 healthy donors. Peripheral blood was sampled, and synovial fluid was also collected from ankylosing spondylitis patients. The research as a whole found: A CD8+ phenotype was shown by the disease-linked clones, which were found at relatively low frequencies in peripheral blood. Some of the motif variants had been reported before in the synovial fluid and blood of reactive arthritis patients, a finding that suggests common disease-initiation mechanisms. A TCR beta motif made up of several highly homologous amino acid variants appeared to be characteristic of blood from ankylosing spondylitis patients. According to the report, matched synovial fluid samples from ankylosing spondylitis patients were significantly enriched for the disease-linked clones.

For sequencing, an Illumina HiSeq 2500 was employed. Quantitative 5'-RACE with molecular barcodes was used to prepare TCR beta libraries. In the paper's pipeline: To identify disease-linked TCR variants, a new computational method was used, one built on a probabilistic model of VDJ rearrangement. TCRdb took the public reads, trimmed them with fastp at Q25, ran MiXCR for clone calling and kept in-frame beta chains. Identical CDR3 protein sequences are pooled into one entry, listed with their most common genes and DNA. The V and J calls reflect TCRdb's pipeline rather than the authors' work. This sample has about 360,000 distinct CDR3 sequences in its table, and roughly 22% of those were observed once. 13% of the sample belongs to the ten largest clones.

The sequence was collected from a male donor with ankylosing spondylitis or in good health (not recorded which). The chain is made from TRBV2 and TRBJ2-3; 7 central nucleotides agree with TRBD2. Material for sequencing was blood, either unsorted or a sorted T cell fraction (not recorded which). This receptor carries the CDR3 CASSESPSGDTQYF. In nucleotide form, the sequence is TGTGCCAGCAGTGAAAGTCCTAGCGGAGATACGCAGTATTTT.